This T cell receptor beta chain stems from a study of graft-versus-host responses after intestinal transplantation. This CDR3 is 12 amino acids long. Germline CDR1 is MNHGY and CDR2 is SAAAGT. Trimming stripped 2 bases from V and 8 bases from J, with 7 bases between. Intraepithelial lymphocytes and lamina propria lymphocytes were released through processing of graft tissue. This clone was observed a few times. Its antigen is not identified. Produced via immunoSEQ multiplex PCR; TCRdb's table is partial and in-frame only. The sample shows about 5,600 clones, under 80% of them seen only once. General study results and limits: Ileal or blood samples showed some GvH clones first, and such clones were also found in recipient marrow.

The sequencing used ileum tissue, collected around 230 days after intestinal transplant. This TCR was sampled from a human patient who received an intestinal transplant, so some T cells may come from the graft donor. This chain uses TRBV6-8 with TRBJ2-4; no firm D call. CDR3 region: CASSYTLDIQYF. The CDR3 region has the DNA TGTGCCAGCAGTTACACCCTTGACATTCAGTACTTC.